This is a list of T cell receptor beta chains from one sample in a study of blood T cells in healthy people across ages. TCRdb used MiXCR to reprocess the 5' RACE reads, holding one entry per CDR3 protein. Of some 1 million distinct CDR3 sequences detected, 40% to 55% appear once; the ten largest clones hold about 19%. The sample taken for sequencing was blood. The receptors were gathered from a woman in her sixties in good health. Each CDR3 is given with its conserved first and last residue. A D gene is named only where the DNA matches it firmly. Clone size is stated in some rows and not others, as once, few, many or a class when expanded.

cdr3_nt cdr3_aa j_call clone_size v_call d_call
TGTGCCAGCAGCTCCCGGGACAGACCCCACGAGCAGTACTTC CASSSRDRPHEQYF TRBJ2-7 . TRBV7-9 TRBD1
TGCAGCGTTGATCGGAGGGGGACTAGCGGGTACGAGCAGTACTTC CSVDRRGTSGYEQYF TRBJ2-7 . TRBV29-1 TRBD2
TGCAGTGCGCGGACACGGGACGCAGGGACATACTACGAGCAGTACTTC CSARTRDAGTYYEQYF TRBJ2-7 few TRBV20-1 .
TGCGCCAGCAGCTTGACTCCGGGACAGCGATCCGAGACCCAGTACTTC CASSLTPGQRSETQYF TRBJ2-5 few TRBV5-1 TRBD1
TGTGCCAGCAGTGAAAGGGTCAGGGCGAGCTATGGCTACACCTTC CASSERVRASYGYTF TRBJ1-2 . TRBV6-1 .
TGTGCCAGCAGTTTGGTGACAGCCCGCAACTATAATTCACCCCTCCACTTT CASSLVTARNYNSPLHF TRBJ1-6 . TRBV27 .
TGTGCCAGCAGCCACGAACTGTTCGCCAATGAGCAGTTCTTC CASSHELFANEQFF TRBJ2-1 few TRBV14 .
TGCGCCAGCAGCTTGGAAGGGACTAGCAGACTCATGGGCGAGCAGTACTTC CASSLEGTSRLMGEQYF TRBJ2-7 . TRBV5-1 TRBD2
TGTGCCAGCAGGAGATTCGGACAGGGCGCCAACAATGAGCAGTTCTTC CASRRFGQGANNEQFF TRBJ2-1 . TRBV6-1 TRBD1
TGTGCCAGCAGCTATGCCGACGGGACAGGGTGCGAGCAGTACTTC CASSYADGTGCEQYF TRBJ2-7 . TRBV12-3/TRBV12-4 TRBD1
TGCAGCGTTGAGGAGGGACAGGGGTACGAGCAGTTCTTC CSVEEGQGYEQFF TRBJ2-1 many TRBV29-1 TRBD1
TGTGCCACCAGTGACGAATACTCCGCAGATACGCAGTATTTT CATSDEYSADTQYF TRBJ2-3 . TRBV24-1 .
TGTGCCAGCAGCCAAGAACGGAGCGCGGGCAATGAGCAGTACTTC CASSQERSAGNEQYF TRBJ2-5 . TRBV3-1 .
TGCAGCCTGGGACTAGCGGGTTACAATGAGCAGTTCTTC CSLGLAGYNEQFF TRBJ2-1 . TRBV29-1 TRBD2
TGTGCCATCAGCCCTAGGTCCTCAACTTACTCCTACGAGCAGTACTTC CAISPRSSTYSYEQYF TRBJ2-7 . TRBV10-3 .